The clone carrying this T cell receptor beta chain was counted ten times or more. Its cognate antigen is unknown. The read comes to an end 3 residues before the CDR3 does, leaving the germline J gene to fill in the end. Germline-derived CDR1 and CDR2 are DFQATT and SNEGSKA (reference sequence). Trimming took off 3 bases at V and 0 bases at J, with 8 bases between the two ends. This CDR3 contains 13 residues. These data come from a study of T cell clonality in common variable immunodeficiency. Study-level results: Compared with healthy controls, CVID subjects showed increased TCRbeta clonality, mostly in about a third. Compared with controls, CVID subjects had fewer shared TCRbeta clones.

CVID and control samples used equivalent genomic DNA input. Libraries were prepared by immunoSEQ multiplex PCR; TCRdb keeps only in-frame clonotypes and omits some of them. This sample carries 57,000 or so clones, none of them present only once. Each donor provided about 5 to 9 ml of heparinized whole blood. The source is a person between 18 and 70 years old in good health. Sequencing was carried out using peripheral blood mononuclear cells. The V call is TRBV20-1, the J call TRBJ1-1, with a weak D call TRBD1 (5 bases). CDR3 DNA (partial): TGCAGTGCTAGGGGGGGTGTGAACACTGAA. This translates into CSARGGVNTE. The entire CDR3 protein is CSARGGVNTEAFF.